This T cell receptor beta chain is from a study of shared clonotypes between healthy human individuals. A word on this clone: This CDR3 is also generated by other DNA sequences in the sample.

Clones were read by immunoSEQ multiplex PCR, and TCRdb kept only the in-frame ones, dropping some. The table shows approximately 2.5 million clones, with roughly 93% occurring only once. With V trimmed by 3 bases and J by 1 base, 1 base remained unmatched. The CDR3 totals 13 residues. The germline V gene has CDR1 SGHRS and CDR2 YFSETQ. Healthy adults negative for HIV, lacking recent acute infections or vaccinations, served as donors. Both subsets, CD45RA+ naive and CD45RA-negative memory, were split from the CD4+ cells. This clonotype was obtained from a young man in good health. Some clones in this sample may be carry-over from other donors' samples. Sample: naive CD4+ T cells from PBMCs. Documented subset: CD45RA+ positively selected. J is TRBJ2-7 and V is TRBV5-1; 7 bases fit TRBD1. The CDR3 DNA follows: TGCGCCAGCAGCTGGGACAGATCCTACGAGCAGTACTTC. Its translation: CASSWDRSYEQYF.